This TCR beta chain emerged from a study of spatial heterogeneity in lung cancer. The study's findings and limits: Mutation tallies in tumors tracked expanded intratumoral alpha and beta TCR counts.

V dropped 3 bases and J dropped 5 bases, with 7 bases sitting between them. Germline V gene lookup returns CDR1 SGHTA and CDR2 FQGNSA. This CDR3 region has 12 residues. The sample holds many counts of this clonotype. What it binds is unknown. Indicated time point: sample taken at primary tumor resection. Patients with untreated early-stage non-small cell lung cancer, numbering approximately 70, were the donors. The study sequenced unsorted whole RNA from tumor, nontumor lung or frozen PBMC. In TCRdb, the 5' RACE reads were re-called with MiXCR into one record per CDR3 protein. The sample records roughly 20,000 distinct CDR3 sequences, 2.5% to 3% being singletons.

The rearrangement links TRBV7-2 to TRBJ2-5; no clear D. The input for sequencing was lung tumor tissue, taken at surgery. This TCR derives from a male donor with early-stage non-small cell lung cancer. The CDR3 DNA sequence: TGTGCCAGCAGCTTTGGTGTCGAGACCCAGTACTTC. Translation gives CASSFGVETQYF.